This T cell receptor (beta chain) was sequenced for a study of control samples from healthy donors and cancer patients. To note about this clone: Other DNA sequences in this sample translate to the same CDR3.

Sequencing used immunoSEQ multiplex PCR; TCRdb keeps in-frame clones, though not all of them. The sample consists of some 79,000 clones, more than 75% of them appearing once. CDR1 is KGHSH and CDR2 is LQKENI in the germline V gene. The V end lost 0 bases, the J end lost 4 bases, and 3 bases lay between the germline ends. This CDR3 spans 13 amino acids. This sequence was found in a woman in her 50s in good health. The sequenced sample was blood. The chain combines TRBV18 with TRBJ2-2; D gene ambiguous. The CDR3 nucleotides read TGTGCCAGCTCACCACCAGTCACCGGGGAGCTGTTTTTT. It codes for CASSPPVTGELFF.